This TCR beta chain was sequenced for a study of blood T cell repertoires in COVID-19. Overall study context: Acute-phase and convalescent COVID-19 samples originated in the United States, Italy and Spain.

The J segment lost 0 bases and the V segment lost 0 bases, leaving 4 bases of the junction unmatched. Per the germline V gene, CDR1 is MGHRA and CDR2 is YSYEKL. The CDR3 covers 17 residues. This clone has a handful of counts. In the original analysis: Amplification of reference gene primers provided the estimated nucleated cell counts. The assay was immunoSEQ multiplex PCR, and TCRdb's table has in-frame clones only and misses some. V, J and clone size are taken as reported in that table, and D and trimming were inferred from the DNA itself. The sample shows 150,000 or so clones, about 85% of them seen only once.

The chain recombines TRBV4-1 with TRBJ2-2, with TRBD1 matching over 7 bases. What was sequenced was peripheral blood. The sequence was collected from a woman in her sixties or seventies with COVID-19, enrolled during active disease. The DNA of the CDR3 is TGCGCCAGCAGCCAAGATCGGGACAGTTCGAACACCGGGGAGCTGTTTTTT. Its protein product is CASSQDRDSSNTGELFF.